This T cell receptor beta chain was recorded in a study of beta chain features in type 1 diabetes. In the study overall: Across the samples, more than 85 million sorted cells were examined in total. Study results and caveats: Researchers cautioned that cDNA sequencing could over-represent cells with high TCR expression. In the patient group, naive, central memory and Treg TCRB repertoires seemed more alike than in the healthy donor group.

As every portion of the isolated RNA was reverse transcribed, the sequencing read expressed TCRB transcripts. Libraries were prepared by immunoSEQ multiplex PCR; TCRdb keeps only in-frame clonotypes and omits some of them. The repertoire has fewer than 650,000 clones, less than 20% of them found once; the top ten carry around 0.1%. Details on this clone: What it recognizes is unknown.

This CDR3 is built from 12 residues. CD45RO/CCR7/CD25/CD127/CD95/CD27 staining was used to isolate CD4+ naive, central memory, regulatory and stem cell-like memory cells by sorting. The specimen was naive CD4+ T cells from blood. The clonotype originates from a man aged 18 to 30 in good health. V is TRBV21-1 and J is TRBJ2-1; the table gives TRBD2 as D, unverified against the DNA. TRBV21-1 is a known pseudogene. The CDR3 sequence is CASSLRRAEQFF. CDR3 DNA: TGTGCCAGCAGTCTGAGGAGGGCTGAGCAGTTCTTC.